This TCR beta chain was captured by sequencing in a study of cytomegalovirus exposure and HLA in healthy donors. The study, taken as a whole, reports: The study designated 150 or so TCR beta chains cytomegalovirus-associated. A few chains tied to CMV proved CMV antigen-specific in vitro.

The V and J ends lost 4 bases and 4 bases, in that order; junction bases with no gene match: 13. Germline V gene sequence: CDR1 KGHSH, CDR2 LQKENI. The CDR3 runs 16 residues. Remarks on this clone: Its specificity is unknown.

TCRdb keeps only in-frame clones here, not all; method: immunoSEQ multiplex PCR. The sample has 130,000 to 150,000 clones; approximately 91% are singletons. Sequencing input: PBMCs. This clonotype was obtained from a woman aged 18-29 years in good health and CMV-seropositive. This chain joins TRBV18 and TRBJ2-7, with 7 bases lining up with TRBD2. CDR3 sequence: CASSLFRMGLTYEQYF. The CDR3, as DNA: TGTGCCAGCTCACTTTTCCGTATGGGACTAACTTACGAGCAGTACTTC.